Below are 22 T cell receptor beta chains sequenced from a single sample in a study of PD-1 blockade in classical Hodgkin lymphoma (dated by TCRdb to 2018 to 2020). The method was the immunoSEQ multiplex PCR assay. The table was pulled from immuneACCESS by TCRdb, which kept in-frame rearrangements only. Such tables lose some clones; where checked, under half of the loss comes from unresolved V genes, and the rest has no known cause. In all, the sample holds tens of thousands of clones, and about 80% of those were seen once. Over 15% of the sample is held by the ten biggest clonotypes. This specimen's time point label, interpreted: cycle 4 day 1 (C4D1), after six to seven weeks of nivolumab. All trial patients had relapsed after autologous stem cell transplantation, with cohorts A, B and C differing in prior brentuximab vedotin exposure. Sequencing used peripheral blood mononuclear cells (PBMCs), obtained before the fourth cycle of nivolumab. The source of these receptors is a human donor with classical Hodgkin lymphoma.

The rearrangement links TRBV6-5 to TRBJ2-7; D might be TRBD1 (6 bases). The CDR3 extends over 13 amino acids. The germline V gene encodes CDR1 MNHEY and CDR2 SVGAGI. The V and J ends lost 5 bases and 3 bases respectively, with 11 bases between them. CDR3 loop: CASSTGTYYEQYF. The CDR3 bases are TGTGCCAGCAGTACAGGGACGTACTACGAGCAGTACTTC.

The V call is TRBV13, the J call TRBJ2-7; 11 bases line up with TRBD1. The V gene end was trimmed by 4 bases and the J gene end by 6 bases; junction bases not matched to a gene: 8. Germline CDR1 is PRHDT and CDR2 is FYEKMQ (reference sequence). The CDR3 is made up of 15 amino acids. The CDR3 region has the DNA TGTGCCAGCAGCTACTCAAGGACAGGGGGCTTCGAGCAGTACTTC. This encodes CASSYSRTGGFEQYF.

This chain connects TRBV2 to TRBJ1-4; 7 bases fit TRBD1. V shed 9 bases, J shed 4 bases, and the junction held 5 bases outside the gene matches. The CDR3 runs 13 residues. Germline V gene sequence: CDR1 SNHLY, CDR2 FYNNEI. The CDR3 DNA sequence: TGTGCCAGTGTTCGGGACAGTAATGAAAAACTGTTTTTT. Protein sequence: CASVRDSNEKLFF.

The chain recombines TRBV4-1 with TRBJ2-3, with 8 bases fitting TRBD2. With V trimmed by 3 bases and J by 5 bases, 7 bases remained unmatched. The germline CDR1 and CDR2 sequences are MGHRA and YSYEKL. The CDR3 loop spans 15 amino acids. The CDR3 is CASSQTGLVLDTQYF. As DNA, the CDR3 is TGCGCCAGCAGCCAGACGGGACTAGTCTTAGATACGCAGTATTTT.

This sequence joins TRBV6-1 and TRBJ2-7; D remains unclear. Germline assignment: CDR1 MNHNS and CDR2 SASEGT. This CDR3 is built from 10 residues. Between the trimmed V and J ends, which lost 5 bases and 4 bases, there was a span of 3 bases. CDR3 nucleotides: TGTGCCAGCAGTCCATACGAGCAGTACTTC. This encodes CASSPYEQYF.

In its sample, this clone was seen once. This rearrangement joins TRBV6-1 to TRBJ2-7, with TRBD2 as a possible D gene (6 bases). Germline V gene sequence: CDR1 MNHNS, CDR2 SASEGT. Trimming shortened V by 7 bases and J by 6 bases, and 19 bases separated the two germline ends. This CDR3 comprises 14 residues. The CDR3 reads CASKRREGDFEQYF. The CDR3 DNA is TGTGCCAGCAAGAGGAGGGAAGGAGACTTCGAGCAGTACTTC.

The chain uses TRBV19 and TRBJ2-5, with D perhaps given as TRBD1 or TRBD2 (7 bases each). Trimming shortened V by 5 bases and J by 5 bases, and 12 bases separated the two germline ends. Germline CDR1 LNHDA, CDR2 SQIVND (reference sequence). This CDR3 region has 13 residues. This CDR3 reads CASSPGGAETQYF. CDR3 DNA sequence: TGTGCCAGTAGTCCAGGGGGGGCGGAGACCCAGTACTTC.

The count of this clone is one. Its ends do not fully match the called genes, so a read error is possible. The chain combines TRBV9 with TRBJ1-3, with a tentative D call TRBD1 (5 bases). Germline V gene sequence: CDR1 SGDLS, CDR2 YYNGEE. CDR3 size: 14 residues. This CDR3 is CASSVAGSGNTIYF. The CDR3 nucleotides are TGTGCCAGCAGCGTTGCAGGGTCTGGGAACACCATATATTTT.

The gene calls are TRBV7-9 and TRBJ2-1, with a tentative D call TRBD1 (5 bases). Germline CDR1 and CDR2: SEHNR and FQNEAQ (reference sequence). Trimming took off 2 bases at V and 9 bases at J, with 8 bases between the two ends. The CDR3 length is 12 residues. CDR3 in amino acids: CASSLQGGEQFF. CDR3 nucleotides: TGTGCCAGCAGCTTACAGGGTGGTGAGCAGTTCTTC. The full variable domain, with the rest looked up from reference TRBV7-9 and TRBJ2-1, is DTGVSQNPRHKITKRGQNVTFRCDPISEHNRLYWYRQTLGQGPEFLTYFQNEAQLEKSRLLSDRFSAERPKGSFSTLEIQRTEQGDSAMYLCASSLQGGEQFFGPGTRLTVL.

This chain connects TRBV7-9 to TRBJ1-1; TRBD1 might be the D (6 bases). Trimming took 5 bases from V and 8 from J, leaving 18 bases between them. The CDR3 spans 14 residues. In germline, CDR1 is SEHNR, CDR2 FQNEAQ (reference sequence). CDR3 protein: CASSPAGTFGEAFF. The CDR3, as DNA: TGTGCCAGCAGCCCCGCAGGGACATTCGGGGAAGCTTTCTTT.

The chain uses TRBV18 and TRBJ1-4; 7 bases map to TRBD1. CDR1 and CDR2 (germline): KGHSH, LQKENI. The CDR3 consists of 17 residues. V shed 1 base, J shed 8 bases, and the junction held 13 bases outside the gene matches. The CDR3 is CASSPQGLRTGGEKLFF. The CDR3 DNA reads TGTGCCAGCTCACCACAAGGTCTACGGACAGGAGGGGAAAAACTGTTTTTT.

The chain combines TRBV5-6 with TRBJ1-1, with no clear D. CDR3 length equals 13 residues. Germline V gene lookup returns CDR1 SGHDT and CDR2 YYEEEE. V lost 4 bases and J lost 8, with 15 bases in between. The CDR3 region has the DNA TGTGCCAGCAGCCGAATCCTGGAGGCAGAAGCTTTCTTT. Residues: CASSRILEAEAFF.

CDR3 sequence reads: CASSVEQGAENTIYF. The CDR3 DNA follows: TGTGCCAGCAGCGTAGAACAGGGGGCAGAAAACACCATATATTTT. This chain uses TRBV9 with TRBJ1-3; TRBD1 agrees at 9 bases. Germline V gives CDR1 SGDLS, CDR2 YYNGEE. With 0 bases clipped from V and 6 bases from J, the junction kept 4 bases outside the gene matches. This CDR3 contains 15 residues.

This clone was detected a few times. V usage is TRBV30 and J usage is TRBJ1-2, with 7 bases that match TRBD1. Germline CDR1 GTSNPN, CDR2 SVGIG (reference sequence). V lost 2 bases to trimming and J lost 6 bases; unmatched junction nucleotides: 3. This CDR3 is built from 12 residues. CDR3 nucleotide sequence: TGTGCCTGGAGTAGGGACAGTAATGGCTACACCTTC. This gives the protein CAWSRDSNGYTF.

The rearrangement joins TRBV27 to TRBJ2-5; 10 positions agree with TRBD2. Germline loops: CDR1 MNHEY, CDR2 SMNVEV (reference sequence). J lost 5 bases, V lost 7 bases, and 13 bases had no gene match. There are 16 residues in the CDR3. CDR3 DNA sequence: TGTGCCAGCACGCCAGTAGCGGGGGGCCCTCGGGAGACCCAGTACTTC. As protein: CASTPVAGGPRETQYF.

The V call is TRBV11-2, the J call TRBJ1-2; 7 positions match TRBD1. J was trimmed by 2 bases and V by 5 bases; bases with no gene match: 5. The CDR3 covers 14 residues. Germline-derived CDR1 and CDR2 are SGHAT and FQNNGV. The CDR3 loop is CASSRTGPNYGYTF. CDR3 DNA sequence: TGTGCCAGCAGCCGGACAGGACCCAACTATGGCTACACCTTC.

CDR3 nucleotides: TGTGCCAGCAGTTTCCCCCCCGGGACAGGGAACAATCAGCCCCAGCATTTT. This sequence encodes CASSFPPGTGNNQPQHF. The chain joins TRBV28 to TRBJ1-5; 9 bases are a match to TRBD1. Germline values: CDR1 MDHEN, CDR2 SYDVKM. With V trimmed by 3 bases and J by 3 bases, 9 bases remained unmatched. The CDR3 is made up of 17 amino acids.

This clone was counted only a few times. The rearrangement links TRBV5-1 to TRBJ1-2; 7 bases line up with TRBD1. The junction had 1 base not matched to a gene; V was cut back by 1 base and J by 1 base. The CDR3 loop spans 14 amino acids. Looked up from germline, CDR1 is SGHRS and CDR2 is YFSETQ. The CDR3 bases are TGCGCCAGCAGCTTGACAGGGGATAACTATGGCTACACCTTC. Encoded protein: CASSLTGDNYGYTF.

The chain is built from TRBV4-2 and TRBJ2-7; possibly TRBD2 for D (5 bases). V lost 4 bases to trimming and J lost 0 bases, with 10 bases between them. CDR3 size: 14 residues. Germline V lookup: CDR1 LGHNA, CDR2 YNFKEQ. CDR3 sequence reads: CASSPLGLSYEQYF. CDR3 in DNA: TGTGCCAGCAGCCCACTAGGGCTCTCCTACGAGCAGTACTTC.

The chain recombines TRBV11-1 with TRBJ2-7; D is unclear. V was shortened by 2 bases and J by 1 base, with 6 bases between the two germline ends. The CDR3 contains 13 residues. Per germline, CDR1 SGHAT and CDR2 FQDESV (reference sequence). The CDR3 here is CASSLMRSYEQYF. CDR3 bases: TGTGCCAGCAGCTTAATGAGGTCCTACGAGCAGTACTTC.

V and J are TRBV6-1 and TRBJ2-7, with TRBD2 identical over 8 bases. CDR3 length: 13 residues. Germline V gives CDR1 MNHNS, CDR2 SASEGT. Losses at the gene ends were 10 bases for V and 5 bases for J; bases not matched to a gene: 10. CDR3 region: CATLRRGADEQYF. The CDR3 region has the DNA TGTGCCACCCTCCGGCGGGGGGCGGACGAGCAGTACTTC.

The chain's CDR3 is CASSETGTPGTDTQYF. The CDR3 nucleotides read TGCGCCAGCAGCGAAACCGGGACCCCGGGCACAGATACGCAGTATTTT. The chain joins TRBV5-1 to TRBJ2-3; D is possibly TRBD1 or TRBD2 (5 bases each). Trimming cost V 4 bases and J 1 base, with 16 bases left between them. Germline lookup yields CDR1 SGHRS and CDR2 YFSETQ. The length of the CDR3 is 16 residues.